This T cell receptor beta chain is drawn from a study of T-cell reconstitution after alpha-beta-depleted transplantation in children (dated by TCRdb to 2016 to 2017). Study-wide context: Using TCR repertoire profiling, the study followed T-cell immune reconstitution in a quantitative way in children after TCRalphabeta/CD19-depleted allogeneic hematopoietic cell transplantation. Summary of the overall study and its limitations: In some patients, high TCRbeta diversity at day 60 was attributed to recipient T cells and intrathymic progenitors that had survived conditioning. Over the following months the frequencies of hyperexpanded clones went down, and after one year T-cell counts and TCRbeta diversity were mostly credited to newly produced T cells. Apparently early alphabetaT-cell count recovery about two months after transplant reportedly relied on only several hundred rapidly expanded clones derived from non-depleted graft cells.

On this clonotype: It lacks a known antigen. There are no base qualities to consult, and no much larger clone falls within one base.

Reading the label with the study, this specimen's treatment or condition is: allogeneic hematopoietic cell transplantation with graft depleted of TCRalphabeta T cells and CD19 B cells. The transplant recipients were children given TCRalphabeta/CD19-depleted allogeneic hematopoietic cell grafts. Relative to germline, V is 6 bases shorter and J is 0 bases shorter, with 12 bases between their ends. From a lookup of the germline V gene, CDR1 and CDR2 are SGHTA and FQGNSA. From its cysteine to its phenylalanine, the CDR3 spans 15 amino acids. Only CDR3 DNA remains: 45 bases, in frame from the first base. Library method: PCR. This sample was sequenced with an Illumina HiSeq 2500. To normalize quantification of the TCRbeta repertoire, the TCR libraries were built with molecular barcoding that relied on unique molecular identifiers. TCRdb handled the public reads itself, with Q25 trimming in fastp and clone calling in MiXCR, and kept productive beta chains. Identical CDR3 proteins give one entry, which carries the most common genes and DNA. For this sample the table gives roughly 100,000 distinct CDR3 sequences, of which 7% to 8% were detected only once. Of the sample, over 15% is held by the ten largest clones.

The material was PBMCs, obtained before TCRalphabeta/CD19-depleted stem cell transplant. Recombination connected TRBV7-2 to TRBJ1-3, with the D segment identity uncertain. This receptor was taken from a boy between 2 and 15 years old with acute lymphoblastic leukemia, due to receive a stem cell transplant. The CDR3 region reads CASSRTPGSGNTIYF. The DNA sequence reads TGTGCCAGCAGTCGGACGCCCGGCTCTGGAAACACCATATATTTT.